One and the same sample provided the 5 T cell receptor beta chains below, sequenced in a study of blood T cell repertoires in COVID-19. Profiling relied on immunoSEQ multiplex PCR, and the TCRdb table lists in-frame clones only, not all of them. The repertoire has roughly 290,000 clones, roughly 91% of them found once; the top ten carry 0.75% to 0.9%. The sequencing sample was made of peripheral blood. Source of these receptors: a man aged 30 to 45 with acute or convalescent COVID-19.

The CDR3 nucleotides are TGTGCCAGCAGCTTAGGTTGGGGCTCCAGGAATCAGCCCCAGCATTTT. Translated, it gives CASSLGWGSRNQPQHF. The chain employs TRBV5-6 and TRBJ1-5, with a possible D match to TRBD1 (5 bases). Germline V gene sequence: CDR1 SGHDT, CDR2 YYEEEE. The CDR3 totals 16 residues. V was pared by 2 bases and J by 4 bases, with 16 bases between.

This chain links TRBV5-1 with TRBJ2-7; TRBD2 matches 9 bases. Germline lookup yields CDR1 SGHRS and CDR2 YFSETQ. CDR3 length: 17 amino acids. J lost 2 bases, V lost 0 bases, and 9 bases had no gene match. The CDR3 bases are TGCGCCAGCAGCTTGGCATTGACTAGCGGTAGACCCTACGAGCAGTACTTC. Protein: CASSLALTSGRPYEQYF.

This clone was observed at least ten times. V gene TRBV11-3 combines with J gene TRBJ2-7, with D maybe TRBD1 (6 bases). The CDR3 has 11 amino acids. V lost 11 bases to trimming and J lost 3 bases, with 11 bases between them. CDR1 and CDR2 from the germline V gene are SGHNT and YENEEA. The CDR3 sequence: CALGANYEQYF. CDR3 in DNA: TGTGCCCTGGGGGCTAACTACGAGCAGTACTTC. Looking up the rest from reference TRBV11-3 and TRBJ2-7 gives the full variable domain: EAGVVQSPRYKIIEKKQPVAFWCNPISGHNTLYWYLQNLGQGPELLIRYENEEAVDDSQLPKDRFSAERLKGVDSTLKIQPAELGDSAVYLCALGANYEQYFGPGTRLTVT.

The chain couples TRBV29-1 to TRBJ1-5, with a possible D match to TRBD1 (6 bases). The germline gives CDR1 SQVTM, CDR2 ANQGSEA. Trimming shortened V by 6 bases and J by 4 bases, and 16 bases separated the two germline ends. The CDR3 is 14 residues long. DNA of the CDR3: TGCAGCGTCGCATGGACAGATCCAAATCAGCCCCAGCATTTT. Protein: CSVAWTDPNQPQHF.

This CDR3 reads CASSSNSGTDNEQFF. The CDR3 DNA follows: TGTGCCAGCAGCTCGAATTCCGGGACAGACAATGAGCAGTTCTTC. This chain uses TRBV7-9 with TRBJ2-1, with TRBD1 matching over 7 bases. CDR1 and CDR2 from the germline V gene are SEHNR and FQNEAQ (reference sequence). Losses at the gene ends were 4 bases for V and 5 bases for J; bases not matched to a gene: 8. The CDR3 consists of 15 residues. Using reference TRBV7-9 and TRBJ2-1 for the parts outside the CDR3, the full variable domain is DTGVSQNPRHKITKRGQNVTFRCDPISEHNRLYWYRQTLGQGPEFLTYFQNEAQLEKSRLLSDRFSAERPKGSFSTLEIQRTEQGDSAMYLCASSSNSGTDNEQFFGPGTRLTVL.